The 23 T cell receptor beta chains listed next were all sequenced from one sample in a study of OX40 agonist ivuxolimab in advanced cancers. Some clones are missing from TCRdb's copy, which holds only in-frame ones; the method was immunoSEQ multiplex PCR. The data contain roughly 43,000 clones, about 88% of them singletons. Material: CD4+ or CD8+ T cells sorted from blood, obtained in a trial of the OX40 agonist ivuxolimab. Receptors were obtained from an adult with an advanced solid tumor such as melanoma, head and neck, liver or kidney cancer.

The CDR3 DNA sequence: TGTGCTAGTCGACTGAGAAACACAGATACGCAGTATTTT. Protein product: CASRLRNTDTQYF. The V call is TRBV12-5, the J call TRBJ2-3; D is ambiguous. This CDR3 contains 13 residues. In germline, CDR1 is LGHNT, CDR2 FRNRAP. Trimming took off 8 bases at V and 2 bases at J, with 11 bases between the two ends.

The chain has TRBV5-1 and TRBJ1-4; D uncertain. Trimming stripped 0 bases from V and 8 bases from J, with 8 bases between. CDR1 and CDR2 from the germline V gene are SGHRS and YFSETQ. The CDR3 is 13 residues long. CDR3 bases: TGCGCCAGCAGCTTGGAGATGGGGGAAAAACTGTTTTTT. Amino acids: CASSLEMGEKLFF.

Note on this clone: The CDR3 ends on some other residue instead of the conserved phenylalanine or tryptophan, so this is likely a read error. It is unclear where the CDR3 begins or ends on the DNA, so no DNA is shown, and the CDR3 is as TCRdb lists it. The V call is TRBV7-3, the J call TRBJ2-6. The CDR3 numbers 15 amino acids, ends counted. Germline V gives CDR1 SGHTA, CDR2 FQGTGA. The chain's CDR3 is CASSTQADAYKVGPI.

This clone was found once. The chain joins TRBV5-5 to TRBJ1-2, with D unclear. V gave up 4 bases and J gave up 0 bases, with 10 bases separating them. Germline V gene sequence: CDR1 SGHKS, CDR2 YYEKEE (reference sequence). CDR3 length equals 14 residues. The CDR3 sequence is CASSLGPANYGYTF. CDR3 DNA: TGTGCCAGCAGCCTAGGGCCAGCTAACTATGGCTACACCTTC. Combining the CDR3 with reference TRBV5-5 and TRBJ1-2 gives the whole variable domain DAGVTQSPTHLIKTRGQQVTLRCSPISGHKSVSWYQQVLGQGPQFIFQYYEKEERGRGNFPDRFSARQFPNYSSELNVNALLLGDSALYLCASSLGPANYGYTFGSGTRLTVV.

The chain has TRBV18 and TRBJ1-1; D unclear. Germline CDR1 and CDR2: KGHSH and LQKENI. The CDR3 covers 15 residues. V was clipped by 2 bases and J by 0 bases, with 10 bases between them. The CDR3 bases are TGTGCCAGCTCACCAAGTCACAGTATGAACACTGAAGCTTTCTTT. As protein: CASSPSHSMNTEAFF.

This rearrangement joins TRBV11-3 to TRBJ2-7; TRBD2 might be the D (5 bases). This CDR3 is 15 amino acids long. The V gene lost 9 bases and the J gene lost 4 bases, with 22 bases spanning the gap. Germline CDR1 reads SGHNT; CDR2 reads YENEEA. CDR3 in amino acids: CASKLTLNSGYEQYF. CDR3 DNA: TGTGCCAGTAAGCTGACACTGAACAGCGGTTACGAGCAGTACTTC.

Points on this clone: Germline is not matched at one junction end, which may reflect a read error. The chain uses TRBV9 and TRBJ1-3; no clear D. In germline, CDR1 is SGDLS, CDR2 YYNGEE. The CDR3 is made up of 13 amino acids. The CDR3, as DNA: TGTGCCAGCAGCGTAGGGTCTGAAAACACCATATATTTT. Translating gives CASSVGSENTIYF.

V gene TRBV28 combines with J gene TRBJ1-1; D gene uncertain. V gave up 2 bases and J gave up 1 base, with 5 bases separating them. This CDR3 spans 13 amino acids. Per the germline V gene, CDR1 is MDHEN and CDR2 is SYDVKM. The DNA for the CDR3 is TGTGCCAGCAGTTTACGGTGGAACACTGAAGCTTTCTTT. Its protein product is CASSLRWNTEAFF. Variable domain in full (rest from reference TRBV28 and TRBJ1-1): DVKVTQSSRYLVKRTGEKVFLECVQDMDHENMFWYRQDPGLGLRLIYFSYDVKMKEKGDIPEGYSVSREKKERFSLILESASTNQTSMYLCASSLRWNTEAFFGQGTRLTVV.

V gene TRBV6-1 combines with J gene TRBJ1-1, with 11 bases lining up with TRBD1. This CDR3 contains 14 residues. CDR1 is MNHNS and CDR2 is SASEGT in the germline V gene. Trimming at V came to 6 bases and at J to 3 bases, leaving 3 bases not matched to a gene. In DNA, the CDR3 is TGTGCCAGCAGAGGGACAGGGGGGCACACTGAAGCTTTCTTT. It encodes CASRGTGGHTEAFF.

CDR3 bases: TGTGCCAGCAGCTTACTTTATGGACTAGCGGGGGCCGGGGATGAGCAGTTCTTC. It codes for CASSLLYGLAGAGDEQFF. This rearrangement joins TRBV7-9 to TRBJ2-1; 13 bases map to TRBD2. Germline trimming cut 2 bases from V and 8 bases from J; bases unmatched to any gene: 12. CDR1 SEHNR and CDR2 FQNEAQ come from the germline V gene (reference sequence). CDR3 size: 18 residues. Supplemented by reference TRBV7-9 and TRBJ2-1, the full variable domain reads DTGVSQNPRHKITKRGQNVTFRCDPISEHNRLYWYRQTLGQGPEFLTYFQNEAQLEKSRLLSDRFSAERPKGSFSTLEIQRTEQGDSAMYLCASSLLYGLAGAGDEQFFGPGTRLTVL.

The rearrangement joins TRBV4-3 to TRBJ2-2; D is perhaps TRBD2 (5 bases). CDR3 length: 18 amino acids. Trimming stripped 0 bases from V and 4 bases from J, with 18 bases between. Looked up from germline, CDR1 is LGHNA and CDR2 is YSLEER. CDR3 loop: CASSQDRTGNSFTGELFF. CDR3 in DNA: TGCGCCAGCAGCCAAGATAGGACGGGGAATAGTTTCACCGGGGAGCTGTTTTTT.

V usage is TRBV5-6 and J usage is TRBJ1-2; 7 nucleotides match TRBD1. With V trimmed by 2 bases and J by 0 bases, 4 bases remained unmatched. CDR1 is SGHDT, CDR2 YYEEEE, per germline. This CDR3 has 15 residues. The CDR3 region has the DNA TGTGCCAGCAGCTTAAAACAGGGGTCTAACTATGGCTACACCTTC. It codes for CASSLKQGSNYGYTF.

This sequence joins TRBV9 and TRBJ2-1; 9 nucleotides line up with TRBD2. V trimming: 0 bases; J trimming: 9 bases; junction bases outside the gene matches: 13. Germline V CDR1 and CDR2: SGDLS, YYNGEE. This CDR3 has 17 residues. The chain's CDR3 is CASSVVASGVYGGEQFF. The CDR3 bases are TGTGCCAGCAGCGTAGTGGCTAGCGGGGTCTACGGGGGTGAGCAGTTCTTC.

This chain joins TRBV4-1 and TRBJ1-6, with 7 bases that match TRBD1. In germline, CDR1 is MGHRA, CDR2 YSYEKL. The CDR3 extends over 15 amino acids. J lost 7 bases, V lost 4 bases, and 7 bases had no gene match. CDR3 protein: CASSPRDSYNSPLHF. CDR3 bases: TGCGCCAGCAGCCCTCGGGACAGCTACAATTCACCCCTCCACTTT.

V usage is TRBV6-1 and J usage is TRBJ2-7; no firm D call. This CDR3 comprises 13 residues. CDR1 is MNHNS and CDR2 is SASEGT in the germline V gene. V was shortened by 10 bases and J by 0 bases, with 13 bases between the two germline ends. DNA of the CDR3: TGTGCCACGACACTTCTAAGCTCCTACGAGCAGTACTTC. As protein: CATTLLSSYEQYF.

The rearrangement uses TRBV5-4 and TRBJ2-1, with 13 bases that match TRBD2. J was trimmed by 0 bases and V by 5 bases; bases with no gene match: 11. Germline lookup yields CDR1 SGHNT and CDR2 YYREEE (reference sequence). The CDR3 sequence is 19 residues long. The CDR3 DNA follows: TGTGCCAGCAGTCGGACTAGCGGGGGCCCTGCAAGCTCCTACAATGAGCAGTTCTTC. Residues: CASSRTSGGPASSYNEQFF. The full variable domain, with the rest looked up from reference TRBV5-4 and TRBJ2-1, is ETGVTQSPTHLIKTRGQQVTLRCSSQSGHNTVSWYQQALGQGPQFIFQYYREEENGRGNFPPRFSGLQFPNYSSELNVNALELDDSALYLCASSRTSGGPASSYNEQFFGPGTRLTVL.

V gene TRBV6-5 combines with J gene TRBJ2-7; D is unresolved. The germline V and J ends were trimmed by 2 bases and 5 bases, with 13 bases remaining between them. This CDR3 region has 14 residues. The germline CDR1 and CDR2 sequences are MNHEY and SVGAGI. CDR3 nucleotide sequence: TGTGCCAGCAGTTACGAATCAGGTACCCACGAGCAGTACTTC. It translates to CASSYESGTHEQYF.

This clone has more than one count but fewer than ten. This CDR3 is CSFQRGQEQYF. The CDR3 DNA reads TGCAGTTTTCAGAGGGGGCAAGAGCAGTACTTC. The gene calls are TRBV29-1 and TRBJ2-5; the match to TRBD1 covers 7 bases. The CDR3 has 11 amino acids. Germline V gene lookup returns CDR1 SQVTM and CDR2 ANQGSEA.

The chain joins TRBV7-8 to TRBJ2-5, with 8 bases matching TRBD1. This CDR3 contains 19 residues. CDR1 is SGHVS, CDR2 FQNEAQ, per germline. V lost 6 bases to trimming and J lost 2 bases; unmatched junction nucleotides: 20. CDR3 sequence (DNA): TGTGCCAGCAGGCGCCGCCGGGACTCTCAGGGGGCCAGTCAAGAGACCCAGTACTTC. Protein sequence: CASRRRRDSQGASQETQYF.

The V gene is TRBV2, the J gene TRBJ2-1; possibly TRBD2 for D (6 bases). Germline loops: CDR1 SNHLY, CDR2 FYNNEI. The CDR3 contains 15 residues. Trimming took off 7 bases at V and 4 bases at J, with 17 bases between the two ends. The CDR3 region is CASTGDSGAYNEQFF. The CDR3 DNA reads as TGTGCCAGCACCGGAGATAGCGGCGCGTACAATGAGCAGTTCTTC.

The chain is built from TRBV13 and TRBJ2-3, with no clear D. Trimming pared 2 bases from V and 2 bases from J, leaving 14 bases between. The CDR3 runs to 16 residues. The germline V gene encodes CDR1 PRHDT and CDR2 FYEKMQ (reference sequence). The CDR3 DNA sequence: TGTGCCAGCAGCTTATCCGGGTCGAGTACCACAGATACGCAGTATTTT. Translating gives CASSLSGSSTTDTQYF.

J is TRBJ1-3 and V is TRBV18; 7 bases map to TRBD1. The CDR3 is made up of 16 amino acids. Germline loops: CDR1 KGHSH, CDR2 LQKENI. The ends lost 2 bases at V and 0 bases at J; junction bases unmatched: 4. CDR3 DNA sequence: TGTGCCAGCTCACCAGGACAGGCGAGCTCTGGAAACACCATATATTTT. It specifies CASSPGQASSGNTIYF.

In DNA, the CDR3 is TGTGCCAGCAGCGTAGTGGCAGCACCAGATACGCAGTATTTT. It is translated as CASSVVAAPDTQYF. The chain is built from TRBV9 and TRBJ2-3, with no clear D. The CDR3 length is 14 residues. V lost 0 bases, J lost 4 bases, and 9 bases lay in between. Germline loops: CDR1 SGDLS, CDR2 YYNGEE.